The 24 T cell receptor beta chains below come from one sample, sequenced in a study of blood T cells in healthy people across ages (dated by TCRdb to between 2014 and 2016). Library method: 5' RACE. The sample was run on an Illumina HiSeq 2500. A second PCR of roughly 7 to 12 cycles was run with a J-beta primer mix and a sample-barcoded 5' primer. TCRdb took the public reads, trimmed them with fastp at Q25, ran MiXCR for clone calling and kept in-frame beta chains. Each CDR3 protein gets just one entry, which takes the most common genes and DNA from the rows behind it. Within this sample are about 940,000 distinct CDR3 sequences, with 40% to 60% of them counted one time only. The ten largest account for under 15% of the sample. The sample consisted of blood. The receptors come from a man aged 30 to 39 in good health.

As for this clonotype: Its ends do not fully match the called genes, so a read error is possible. J is TRBJ2-3 and V is TRBV4-2, with 7 bases matching TRBD1. This CDR3 is built from 14 residues. Germline lookup yields CDR1 LGHNA and CDR2 YNFKEQ. Here the CDR3 reads CASSEEGAQDTQYF. CDR3 nucleotides: TGTGCCAGCAGCGAAGAGGGGGCGCAGGATACGCAGTATTTT.

The V gene is TRBV5-5, the J gene TRBJ1-5; maybe TRBD1 (6 bases). Germline V gives CDR1 SGHKS, CDR2 YYEKEE (reference sequence). This CDR3 region has 18 residues. V lost 0 bases and J lost 1, with 17 bases in between. The CDR3 region is CASSLGQGLAVSNQPQHF. In DNA, the CDR3 is TGTGCCAGCAGCTTGGGGCAGGGGCTCGCGGTAAGCAATCAGCCCCAGCATTTT.

The gene calls are TRBV7-2 and TRBJ2-3, with a weak D call TRBD2 (6 bases). The V gene lost 5 bases and the J gene lost 5 bases, with 20 bases spanning the gap. Germline CDR1 is SGHTA and CDR2 is FQGNSA. The length of the CDR3 is 16 residues. The CDR3 protein is CASSGEGAGYVDTQYF. In DNA form, the CDR3 reads TGTGCCAGCAGCGGAGAGGGCGCGGGGTACGTAGATACGCAGTATTTT.

The chain is built from TRBV3-1 and TRBJ2-7; no reliable D call. V dropped 0 bases and J dropped 11 bases, with 14 bases sitting between them. The CDR3 spans 13 residues. The germline gives CDR1 LGHDT, CDR2 YNNKEL (reference sequence). The CDR3 DNA is TGTGCCAGCAGCCAAGACTTGGCAGTCAAAAAGTACTTC. Its translation: CASSQDLAVKKYF.

As concerns this clonotype: A much more abundant neighbour one base away suggests this may be a read error. The chain links TRBV4-1 to TRBJ2-1; possible D gene TRBD2, 6 bases. V was trimmed by 1 base and J by 5 bases, leaving 15 bases between them. The length of the CDR3 is 16 residues. Germline V CDR1 and CDR2: MGHRA, YSYEKL. CDR3 sequence: CASSQGGGGANNEQFF. Written as DNA, the CDR3 is TGCGCCAGCAGCCAAGGTGGAGGCGGGGCGAACAATGAGCAGTTCTTC.

V usage is TRBV9 and J usage is TRBJ1-4; D is undetermined. Between the trimmed V and J ends, which lost 2 bases and 7 bases, there was a span of 15 bases. The V gene's germline CDR1 is SGDLS and CDR2 YYNGEE. This CDR3 region has 15 residues. The CDR3 is CASSVLEAKGEKLFF. The CDR3 region has the DNA TGTGCCAGCAGCGTTTTAGAGGCGAAGGGTGAAAAACTGTTTTTT.

V is TRBV6-2 or TRBV6-3 and J is TRBJ2-6; D is unclear. The CDR3 runs 19 residues. V gave up 2 bases and J gave up 0 bases, with 17 bases separating them. Germline lookup yields CDR1 MNHEY and CDR2 SVGEGT. The CDR3 loop is CASSYPERASFSGANVLTF. The CDR3 region has the DNA TGTGCCAGCAGTTACCCCGAAAGGGCTTCATTCTCTGGGGCCAACGTCCTGACTTTC.

This clonotype appeared many times. The V gene is TRBV5-1, the J gene TRBJ2-1, with a weak D call TRBD2 (6 bases). V was cut by 4 bases and J by 0 bases, with 11 bases left in between. The CDR3 has 15 residues. CDR1 is SGHRS and CDR2 is YFSETQ in the germline V gene. CDR3 residues: CASSKDGSSYNEQFF. The CDR3, as DNA: TGCGCCAGCAGCAAGGACGGGAGCTCCTACAATGAGCAGTTCTTC.

The chain has TRBV2 and TRBJ2-7; tentatively, D is TRBD1 or TRBD2 (5 bases each). Trimming removed 7 bases at V and 3 bases at J, with 13 bases between. The CDR3 is 13 amino acids. Germline CDR1 reads SNHLY; CDR2 reads FYNNEI. The CDR3 region is CASKFSGSYEQYF. CDR3 sequence (DNA): TGTGCCAGCAAATTTTCAGGGAGCTACGAGCAGTACTTC.

As regards this clonotype: With a much larger clone just one base away, this may be a read error. The gene calls are TRBV5-1 and TRBJ2-4; D is ambiguous. TRBJ2-7 matches the DNA end more closely, so the J call is doubtful. Germline assignment: CDR1 SGHRS and CDR2 YFSETQ. The CDR3 totals 13 residues. In DNA, the CDR3 is TGCGTCAGCAGCTTGGCGGCCGCCTACGAGCAGTACTTC. As protein: CVSSLAAAYEQYF.

The table lists this clonotype with a few counts. The V gene is TRBV25-1, the J gene TRBJ2-3; weak D call: TRBD1 (5 bases). V lost 5 bases and J 0 bases, leaving 12 bases between the germline ends. The CDR3 runs to 15 residues. The germline V gene encodes CDR1 MGHDK and CDR2 SYGVNS. CDR3 nucleotides: TGTGCCAGCAGTCCCACGAGACAGAGCACAGATACGCAGTATTTT. Amino acid sequence: CASSPTRQSTDTQYF.

CDR3 DNA sequence: TGCAGCGTTGTATGGGTTAATCAAGCCAAAAACATTCAGTACTTC. Translation gives CSVVWVNQAKNIQYF. This chain connects TRBV29-1 to TRBJ2-4; D not resolved. CDR1 is SQVTM and CDR2 is ANQGSEA in the germline V gene. The CDR3 is made up of 15 amino acids. V was clipped by 4 bases and J by 0 bases, with 13 bases between them.

At least ten counts were recorded for this clonotype. The rearrangement joins TRBV6-2 or TRBV6-3 to TRBJ2-5; D tentatively fits TRBD1 or TRBD2 (6 bases each). The length of the CDR3 is 14 residues. The germline CDR1 and CDR2 sequences are MNHEY and SVGEGT. Deletions cut 6 bases from V and 4 bases from J, with 15 bases between. In DNA form, the CDR3 reads TGTGCCAGCAGAGACGTTGGGGGGCCAGAGACCCAGTACTTC. It codes for CASRDVGGPETQYF.

In its sample, this clonotype was seen a few times. The CDR3: CASSKTPPKHVLAYEQYF. CDR3 DNA sequence: TGTGCCAGCAGCAAGACCCCCCCAAAGCATGTCCTAGCCTACGAGCAGTACTTC. The chain recombines TRBV21-1 with TRBJ2-7; the table assigns TRBD1, which was not confirmed against the DNA. TRBV21-1 is a pseudogene. The CDR3 is 18 amino acids.

This clonotype came up a few times. This chain joins TRBV3-1 and TRBJ1-6; D gene ambiguous. In germline, CDR1 is LGHDT, CDR2 YNNKEL (reference sequence). V gave up 4 bases and J gave up 3 bases, with 7 bases separating them. CDR3 length: 14 residues. The CDR3 nucleotides are TGTGCCAGCAGCCCACAGTTCTATAATTCACCCCTCCACTTT. This gives the protein CASSPQFYNSPLHF.

This chain joins TRBV5-1 and TRBJ2-1, with 11 bases aligning to TRBD1. Germline V gene data show CDR1 as SGHRS and CDR2 as YFSETQ. The CDR3 runs 15 residues. V dropped 4 bases and J dropped 8; count of bases not matched to a gene: 8. Written as DNA, the CDR3 is TGCGCCAGCAGCCGGACAGGGGGCAGTACAGATGAGCAGTTCTTC. Amino acids: CASSRTGGSTDEQFF. The variable domain in full, with the rest retrieved from reference TRBV5-1 and TRBJ2-1, is KAGVTQTPRYLIKTRGQQVTLSCSPISGHRSVSWYQQTPGQGLQFLFEYFSETQRNKGNFPGRFSGRQFSNSRSEMNVSTLELGDSALYLCASSRTGGSTDEQFFGPGTRLTVL.

This rearrangement joins TRBV5-5 to TRBJ2-3; 10 bases fit TRBD1. The CDR3 has 19 amino acids. The V gene end was trimmed by 0 bases and the J gene end by 0 bases; junction bases not matched to a gene: 10. Per the germline V gene, CDR1 is SGHKS and CDR2 is YYEKEE (reference sequence). The chain's CDR3 is CASSLGRGQGRTSTDTQYF. The CDR3 region has the DNA TGTGCCAGCAGCTTGGGGCGGGGACAGGGGCGTACTAGCACAGATACGCAGTATTTT.

This clonotype was recorded a few times. The chain couples TRBV6-5 to TRBJ2-5, with 7 bases fitting TRBD1. The J call is doubtful: the DNA matches TRBJ2-7 better. This CDR3 comprises 11 residues. CDR1 and CDR2 (germline): MNHEY, SVGAGI. CDR3 sequence (DNA): TGTGCCATAGAGGGGGCCAACGAGCAGTACTTC. It encodes CAIEGANEQYF.

This clonotype was observed a handful of times. V usage is TRBV25-1 and J usage is TRBJ1-2; no firm D call. The CDR3 length is 12 residues. CDR1 is MGHDK, CDR2 SYGVNS, per germline. Deletions cut 4 bases from V and 6 bases from J, with 9 bases between. The DNA of the CDR3 is TGTGCCAGCAGTGCTGGGTTCGATGGCTACACCTTC. Encoded protein: CASSAGFDGYTF.

This chain connects TRBV4-1 to TRBJ1-4; 8 bases match TRBD1. Germline trimming cut 4 bases from V and 6 bases from J; bases unmatched to any gene: 7. This CDR3 has 15 amino acids. In germline, CDR1 is MGHRA, CDR2 YSYEKL. In nucleotides, the CDR3 is TGCGCCAGCAGCCCCCGGGACAGGCAGGATGAAAAACTGTTTTTT. This encodes CASSPRDRQDEKLFF.

The chain has TRBV20-1 and TRBJ2-3, with 11 bases that match TRBD2. This CDR3 region has 18 residues. Germline-derived CDR1 and CDR2 are DFQATT and SNEGSKA (reference sequence). V was pared by 5 bases and J by 0 bases, with 13 bases of the junction left unmatched. The DNA of the CDR3 is TGCAGTGCTCCCCGGGATAGCGGGAGGGATCCTAGCACAGATACGCAGTATTTT. It translates to CSAPRDSGRDPSTDTQYF.

This chain uses TRBV6-2 or TRBV6-3 with TRBJ2-3; 12 positions match TRBD2. Germline V CDR1 and CDR2: MNHEY, SVGEGT. This CDR3 has 15 residues. J was trimmed by 7 bases and V by 11 bases; bases with no gene match: 13. The CDR3 loop is CAGQAGLAGTYTQYF. The CDR3 nucleotides are TGTGCCGGCCAAGCCGGACTAGCGGGGACGTATACGCAGTATTTT.

V is TRBV2 and J is TRBJ2-2; possible D gene TRBD2, 6 bases. Trimming cost V 5 bases and J 4 bases, with 11 bases left between them. Per the germline V gene, CDR1 is SNHLY and CDR2 is FYNNEI. The length of the CDR3 is 14 residues. CDR3 coding DNA: TGTGCCAGCAGTCGTACTAGCAGCACCGGGGAGCTGTTTTTT. Protein sequence: CASSRTSSTGELFF.

Here the CDR3 reads CASSPHRGSWETQYF. The CDR3 DNA sequence: TGTGCCAGCAGTCCTCACAGGGGTTCATGGGAGACCCAGTACTTC. V gene TRBV28 combines with J gene TRBJ2-5; 7 bases are a match to TRBD1. CDR3 length: 15 amino acids. V dropped 5 bases and J dropped 5; count of bases not matched to a gene: 11. Germline V gene lookup returns CDR1 MDHEN and CDR2 SYDVKM. The full variable domain, rest sourced from reference TRBV28 and TRBJ2-5, is DVKVTQSSRYLVKRTGEKVFLECVQDMDHENMFWYRQDPGLGLRLIYFSYDVKMKEKGDIPEGYSVSREKKERFSLILESASTNQTSMYLCASSPHRGSWETQYFGPGTRLLVL.